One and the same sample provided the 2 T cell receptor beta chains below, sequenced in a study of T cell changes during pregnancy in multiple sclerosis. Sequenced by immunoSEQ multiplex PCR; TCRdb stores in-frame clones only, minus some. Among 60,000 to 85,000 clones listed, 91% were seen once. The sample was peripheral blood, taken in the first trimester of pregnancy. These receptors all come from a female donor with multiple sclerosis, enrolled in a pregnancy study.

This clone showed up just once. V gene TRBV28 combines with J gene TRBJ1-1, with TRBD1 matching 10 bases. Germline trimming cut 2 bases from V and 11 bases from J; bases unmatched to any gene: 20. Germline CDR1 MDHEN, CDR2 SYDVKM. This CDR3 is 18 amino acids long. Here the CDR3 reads CASSLNPSGTGVPRAAFF. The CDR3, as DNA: TGTGCCAGCAGTTTAAATCCTTCCGGGACAGGGGTCCCGCGGGCGGCTTTCTTT.

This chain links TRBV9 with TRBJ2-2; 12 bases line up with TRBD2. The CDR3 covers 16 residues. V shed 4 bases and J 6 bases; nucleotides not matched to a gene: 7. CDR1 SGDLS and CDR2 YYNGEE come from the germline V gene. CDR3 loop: CASSPSGRASAGELFF. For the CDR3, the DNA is TGTGCCAGCAGCCCTAGCGGGAGGGCCTCTGCCGGGGAGCTGTTTTTT.